These 2 T cell receptor beta chains were sequenced from one sample in a study of naive and memory T cell subsets. TCR cDNA received a 3' ligated oligonucleotide that carried a UMI. Ligated cDNA underwent four rounds of PCR with nested alpha and beta constant region primers and SP2. TCRdb processed the 5' RACE reads anew with MiXCR; each CDR3 protein has one entry. The data contain more than 45,000 distinct CDR3 sequences, around 7.3% of them seen just once; the ten biggest clones take up about a tenth. The receptors shown here come from a male donor in good health.

This clonotype was seen only a few times. The genes are TRBV20-1 and TRBJ2-1, with TRBD2 matching over 12 bases. CDR1 and CDR2 (germline): DFQATT, SNEGSKA (reference sequence). The CDR3 loop spans 16 amino acids. J gave up 3 bases and V 3 bases, and 6 bases lay outside the gene matches. The CDR3 DNA is TGCAGTGCTAGCCCCAGGACTAGCGGGGACTACAATGAGCAGTTCTTC. Protein sequence: CSASPRTSGDYNEQFF.

The J gene is TRBJ1-1, the V gene TRBV3-1; D is perhaps TRBD1 (6 bases). Germline assignment: CDR1 LGHDT and CDR2 YNNKEL (reference sequence). This CDR3 spans 17 amino acids. Between the trimmed V and J ends, which lost 0 bases and 1 base, there was a span of 15 bases. CDR3: CASSQEGIAGANTEAFF. For the CDR3, the DNA is TGTGCCAGCAGCCAAGAAGGGATTGCGGGGGCGAACACTGAAGCTTTCTTT.